Presented here are 20 T cell receptor beta chains from one specimen sequenced in a study of Graves' ophthalmopathy and Graves' hyperthyroidism (dated by TCRdb to the late 2010s). The sample was run on an Illumina HiSeq 2000. For repertoire sequencing, the TCR beta CDR3 regions were amplified from RNA transcripts. The first round was an RT-PCR using HTBI primers with the Qiagen OneStep RT-PCR kit, and this first round was followed by a second-round multiplex PCR, then size selection and purification. Clones were called with MiXCR by TCRdb after fastp trimmed the public reads at Q25, and only in-frame beta chains were retained. Records with the same CDR3 protein are collapsed into one entry carrying the most frequent genes and DNA. Counted in this sample were around 400,000 distinct CDR3 sequences; roughly 21% of them appeared once. Of the sample, roughly 3% is held by the ten largest clones. The sequenced material came from peripheral blood. The receptors come from a woman in her late teens or twenties with stable Graves' hyperthyroidism. Donor details come from another sample of the same person, matched by shared clones.

The V and J genes are TRBV2 and TRBJ1-2; D ambiguous. The CDR3 is made up of 14 amino acids. Germline values: CDR1 SNHLY, CDR2 FYNNEI. V was cut by 2 bases and J by 8 bases, with 15 bases left in between. CDR3 amino acids: CASSERAKSEGYTF. The CDR3 DNA is TGTGCCAGCAGTGAAAGGGCCAAAAGCGAAGGCTACACCTTC.

The CDR3 here is CSVVSSRGGYQETQYF. The CDR3 DNA is TGCAGCGTTGTATCATCGAGGGGGGGGTACCAAGAGACCCAGTACTTC. The chain recombines TRBV29-1 with TRBJ2-5, with TRBD2 as a possible D gene (7 bases). Trimming removed 4 bases from V and 0 bases from J, with 18 bases in between. The CDR3 extends over 16 amino acids. CDR1 and CDR2 from the germline V gene are SQVTM and ANQGSEA. Using reference TRBV29-1 and TRBJ2-5 for the parts outside the CDR3, the full variable domain is SAVISQKPSRDICQRGTSLTIQCQVDSQVTMMFWYRQQPGQSLTLIATANQGSEATYESGFVIDKFPISRPNLTFSTLTVSNMSPEDSSIYLCSVVSSRGGYQETQYFGPGTRLLVL.

This clonotype appeared many times. This chain links TRBV19 with TRBJ1-5; 7 bases fit TRBD1. The CDR3 extends over 14 amino acids. After removal of 3 bases from V and 6 bases from J, the junction contained 5 bases not matched to a gene. Germline loops: CDR1 LNHDA, CDR2 SQIVND (reference sequence). CDR3 protein: CASSIDRVRQPQHF. Here the CDR3 DNA reads TGTGCCAGTAGTATCGACAGGGTTCGTCAGCCCCAGCATTTT.

This clonotype occurred many times. The chain joins TRBV29-1 to TRBJ2-7; TRBD1 aligns across 7 bases. The V and J ends lost 7 bases and 4 bases, in that order; junction bases with no gene match: 16. The germline CDR1 and CDR2 sequences are SQVTM and ANQGSEA. This CDR3 has 15 amino acids. CDR3 sequence: CSGSYPRQGGYEQYF. The CDR3 DNA reads TGCAGCGGATCCTACCCCAGACAGGGCGGGTACGAGCAGTACTTC.

As concerns this clonotype: Given the absence of the conserved phenylalanine or tryptophan at the CDR3 end, a read error is likely. The chain couples TRBV20-1 to TRBJ1-1; D remains unclear. Germline lookup yields CDR1 DFQATT and CDR2 SNEGSKA (reference sequence). With 2 bases removed from V and 11 bases from J, the gap between germline ends came to 18 bases. This CDR3 has 13 residues. CDR3 DNA sequence: TGCAGTGCTAGATATGAGGCATTGGTAAAGGCTTTCGTT. Residues: CSARYEALVKAFV.

Many counts were recorded for this clonotype. The CDR3 protein is CATSEDSFGTQYF. The DNA of the CDR3 is TGTGCCACCAGTGAGGACAGTTTTGGGACCCAGTACTTC. This chain connects TRBV24-1 to TRBJ2-5; perhaps TRBD1 as D (6 bases). This CDR3 has 13 amino acids. The V end was cut by 4 bases, the J end by 7 bases, with 12 bases between. The germline V gene has CDR1 KGHDR and CDR2 SFDVKD.

This clonotype was seen repeatedly, ten times or more. CDR3 region: CSAKQDTEAFF. CDR3 in DNA: TGCAGTGCGAAACAAGACACTGAAGCTTTCTTT. The chain combines TRBV20-1 with TRBJ1-1; unclear D gene. The V end was cut by 6 bases, the J end by 3 bases, with 8 bases between. Germline values: CDR1 DFQATT, CDR2 SNEGSKA (reference sequence). CDR3 length equals 11 residues.

In its sample, this clonotype was seen many times. V usage is TRBV19 and J usage is TRBJ1-2; the D gene is possibly TRBD1 (6 bases). Trimming pared 6 bases from V and 8 bases from J, leaving 16 bases between. The CDR3 extends over 13 amino acids. The germline V gene has CDR1 LNHDA and CDR2 SQIVND (reference sequence). The CDR3: CASRPPGQGGYTF. For the CDR3, the DNA is TGTGCCAGTAGACCCCCGGGACAAGGAGGCTACACCTTC.

The sample holds many counts of this clonotype. The rearrangement links TRBV7-2 to TRBJ1-4, with 8 bases identical to TRBD1. This CDR3 has 14 amino acids. Germline values: CDR1 SGHTA, CDR2 FQGNSA. The V and J ends lost 5 bases and 8 bases, in that order; junction bases with no gene match: 7. Here the CDR3 DNA reads TGTGCCAGCAGCCGTCGACAGGGGAAGGAAAAACTGTTTTTT. Translating gives CASSRRQGKEKLFF.

Many counts were recorded for this clonotype. The V gene is TRBV29-1, the J gene TRBJ1-1, with 10 bases identical to TRBD1. V trimming: 4 bases; J trimming: 1 base; junction bases outside the gene matches: 6. The CDR3 covers 15 residues. CDR1 is SQVTM, CDR2 ANQGSEA, per germline. The CDR3 nucleotides read TGCAGCGTTGGCCGGACAGGGGGTACGAACACTGAAGCTTTCTTT. Residues: CSVGRTGGTNTEAFF.

This clonotype was observed many times. The rearrangement links TRBV12-3 or TRBV12-4 to TRBJ2-5, with a tentative D call TRBD1 (7 bases). The length of the CDR3 is 14 residues. Deletions cut 4 bases from V and 1 base from J, with 10 bases between. The CDR3 nucleotides read TGTGCCAGCAGTTCGGGGGACAGCCAAGAGACCCAGTACTTC. Amino acids: CASSSGDSQETQYF.

As for this clonotype: The CDR3 end shows no conserved phenylalanine or tryptophan, and so a read error is likely. The chain couples TRBV6-5 to TRBJ1-3, with D hard to call. Trimming shortened V by 6 bases and J by 4 bases, and 1 base separated the two germline ends. Per the germline V gene, CDR1 is MNHEY and CDR2 is SVGAGI. This CDR3 contains 10 residues. The CDR3, as DNA: TGTGCCAGCAGCGGAAACACCATATATGTT. Translating it yields CASSGNTIYV.

This clonotype was seen only a few times. A much more abundant neighbour one base away suggests this may be a read error. The chain has TRBV6-1 and TRBJ2-2; perhaps D is TRBD1 or TRBD2 (5 bases each). CDR1 and CDR2 (germline): MNHNS, SASEGT. The CDR3 sequence is 14 residues long. The CDR3 sequence: CASGGRAHTGELCF. The CDR3 DNA sequence: TGTGCCAGCGGCGGCAGGGCGCACACCGGGGAGCTGTGTTTT.

This clonotype occurred many times. The V call is TRBV28, the J call TRBJ2-7; TRBD1 agrees at 9 bases. The germline gives CDR1 MDHEN, CDR2 SYDVKM. The CDR3 sequence is 14 residues long. V trimming: 7 bases; J trimming: 6 bases; junction bases outside the gene matches: 10. The CDR3 sequence is CASKEGQGLGEQYF. In DNA, the CDR3 is TGTGCCAGCAAAGAGGGACAGGGTTTAGGCGAGCAGTACTTC. The full variable domain, in which reference TRBV28 and TRBJ2-7 provide the parts outside the CDR3, is DVKVTQSSRYLVKRTGEKVFLECVQDMDHENMFWYRQDPGLGLRLIYFSYDVKMKEKGDIPEGYSVSREKKERFSLILESASTNQTSMYLCASKEGQGLGEQYFGPGTRLTVT.

This chain links TRBV12-3 or TRBV12-4 with TRBJ2-5; weak D call: TRBD2 (5 bases). The CDR3 contains 13 residues. The germline V and J ends were trimmed by 4 bases and 5 bases, with 11 bases remaining between them. DNA for the CDR3: TGTGCCAGCAGTTGGACTCTGGGGGAGACCCAGTACTTC. This encodes CASSWTLGETQYF.

The chain recombines TRBV6-1 with TRBJ2-5; 11 nucleotides align to TRBD2. The CDR3 extends over 15 amino acids. V dropped 9 bases and J dropped 3; count of bases not matched to a gene: 9. The germline gives CDR1 MNHNS, CDR2 SASEGT. For the CDR3, the DNA is TGTGCCAGTAGACTAGGGACTAGCGGAAAAGAGACCCAGTACTTC. This gives the protein CASRLGTSGKETQYF.

This clonotype occurred many times. The J gene is TRBJ2-5, the V gene TRBV30; TRBD2 matches at 9 bases. CDR3 length equals 14 residues. V was clipped by 1 base and J by 5 bases; unmatched bases: 5. Germline CDR1 and CDR2: GTSNPN and SVGIG (reference sequence). The CDR3 bases are TGTGCCTGGAGTGAGGGACTAGCTGGTGAGACCCAGTACTTC. Translated, it gives CAWSEGLAGETQYF. The full variable domain, in which reference TRBV30 and TRBJ2-5 provide the parts outside the CDR3, is SQTIHQWPATLVQPVGSPLSLECTVEGTSNPNLYWYRQAAGRGLQLLFYSVGIGQISSEVPQNLSASRPQDRQFILSSKKLLLSDSGFYLCAWSEGLAGETQYFGPGTRLLVL.

This clonotype was seen ten or more times. The rearrangement joins TRBV5-1 to TRBJ2-7; TRBD2 agrees at 8 bases. Per germline, CDR1 SGHRS and CDR2 YFSETQ. The V gene end was trimmed by 4 bases and the J gene end by 3 bases; junction bases not matched to a gene: 21. The length of the CDR3 is 19 residues. The CDR3 sequence is CASSTAPGGIKYVIYEQYF. The DNA for the CDR3 is TGCGCCAGCAGCACCGCCCCGGGAGGGATAAAGTACGTTATCTACGAGCAGTACTTC.

This clonotype was seen ten or more times. V is TRBV4-1 and J is TRBJ2-4; 12 nucleotides align to TRBD2. V shed 3 bases, J shed 12 bases, and the junction held 6 bases outside the gene matches. The germline gives CDR1 MGHRA, CDR2 YSYEKL. The CDR3 length is 14 residues. Here the CDR3 DNA reads TGCGCCAGCAGCCAGGAAACTAGCGGGGGGTCTCAGTACTTC. It encodes CASSQETSGGSQYF.

This chain joins TRBV6-1 and TRBJ2-2; D may be TRBD1 or TRBD2 (5 bases each). The CDR3 length is 13 residues. The germline V and J ends were trimmed by 7 bases and 5 bases, with 11 bases remaining between them. The germline gives CDR1 MNHNS, CDR2 SASEGT. In DNA, the CDR3 is TGTGCCAGCAAAGGGGACGGAACCGGGGAGCTGTTTTTT. Protein: CASKGDGTGELFF.